A single sample gave rise to the 12 T cell receptor beta chains below, sequenced in a study of CD8 T cells in Susac syndrome. It was with random hexamers that about 0.45 to 1 ug RNA was reverse transcribed. TCRdb ran MiXCR on the immunoSEQ multiplex PCR reads and lists one entry per CDR3 protein. The data hold around 200,000 distinct CDR3 sequences, with 95% observed a single time. Material for sequencing was CD4+ T cells from PBMCs. The receptors were gathered from a human donor with multiple sclerosis.

This chain links TRBV6-4 with TRBJ1-1; D perhaps matches TRBD1 (5 bases). Trimming cost V 4 bases and J 1 base, with 7 bases left between them. From germline, CDR1 is MRHNA and CDR2 SNTAGT. This CDR3 has 13 residues. The CDR3 coding sequence is TGTGCCAGCAGTGCCGGGACGAACACTGAAGCTTTCTTT. This encodes CASSAGTNTEAFF.

This clonotype was counted a single time. The V call is TRBV5-1, the J call TRBJ1-2; 8 nucleotides agree with TRBD1. The CDR3 runs to 13 residues. CDR1 is SGHRS and CDR2 is YFSETQ in the germline V gene. J was trimmed by 9 bases and V by 4 bases; bases with no gene match: 8. CDR3 sequence (DNA): TGCGCCAGCAGCCTTTCGGACAGGGATCGCTACACCTTC. Translation: CASSLSDRDRYTF. The variable domain in full, with the rest retrieved from reference TRBV5-1 and TRBJ1-2, is KAGVTQTPRYLIKTRGQQVTLSCSPISGHRSVSWYQQTPGQGLQFLFEYFSETQRNKGNFPGRFSGRQFSNSRSEMNVSTLELGDSALYLCASSLSDRDRYTFGSGTRLTVV.

The chain employs TRBV28 and TRBJ2-1; D may be TRBD2 (5 bases). Trimming left V 3 bases short and J 7 bases short, with 7 bases between. This CDR3 contains 12 residues. Per germline, CDR1 MDHEN and CDR2 SYDVKM. Here the CDR3 reads CASSFEGNEQFF. CDR3 sequence (DNA): TGTGCCAGCAGTTTTGAGGGAAATGAGCAGTTCTTC.

This chain joins TRBV27 and TRBJ2-5; tentative D call: TRBD2 (7 bases). Trimming removed 6 bases from V and 1 base from J, with 18 bases in between. This CDR3 comprises 16 residues. Germline lookup yields CDR1 MNHEY and CDR2 SMNVEV (reference sequence). This CDR3 reads CASRNMGGPIQETQYF. The CDR3, as DNA: TGTGCCAGCAGAAATATGGGGGGGCCCATCCAAGAGACCCAGTACTTC.

CDR3 sequence: CAKRTSGAQTQYF. The CDR3 region has the DNA TGTGCCAAACGGACTAGCGGGGCACAGACCCAGTACTTC. The rearrangement uses TRBV2 and TRBJ2-5; TRBD2 agrees at 12 bases. There are 13 residues in the CDR3. After removal of 10 bases from V and 6 bases from J, the junction contained 6 bases not matched to a gene. Germline V gene lookup returns CDR1 SNHLY and CDR2 FYNNEI.

This chain connects TRBV14 to TRBJ1-1; D may be TRBD1 (6 bases). This CDR3 region has 18 residues. Germline V gene sequence: CDR1 SGHDN, CDR2 FVKESK. Trimming pared 4 bases from V and 6 bases from J, leaving 27 bases between. CDR3 sequence reads: CASSPRGGGLLVMSEAFF. Written as DNA, the CDR3 is TGTGCCAGCAGCCCCAGAGGGGGAGGGCTGCTGGTAATGTCTGAAGCTTTCTTT.

The chain couples TRBV12-3 or TRBV12-4 to TRBJ2-3, with 9 bases identical to TRBD1. The CDR3 has 11 amino acids. The J segment lost 12 bases and the V segment lost 6 bases, leaving 4 bases of the junction unmatched. CDR3: CASSGTGSQYF. CDR3 nucleotide sequence: TGTGCCAGCAGCGGGACAGGGTCACAGTATTTT.

The CDR3 reads CSVELTGTGEEKLFF. The CDR3 region has the DNA TGCAGCGTTGAACTAACCGGGACAGGGGAGGAAAAACTGTTTTTT. J is TRBJ1-4 and V is TRBV29-1; 10 bases fit TRBD1. Looked up from germline, CDR1 is SQVTM and CDR2 is ANQGSEA. Germline trimming cut 2 bases from V and 8 bases from J; bases unmatched to any gene: 8. The CDR3 sequence is 15 residues long.

This clonotype showed up just once. No DNA is shown, since the ends of the CDR3 on it are uncertain; the CDR3 is the one TCRdb lists. The chain joins TRBV20-1 to TRBJ2-5; the table's D gene call, TRBD1, was not cross checked with the DNA. The CDR3 extends over 15 residues, inclusive of both ends. CDR1 DFQATT and CDR2 SNEGSKA come from the germline V gene (reference sequence). The CDR3 loop is CSAIFGAGDQETQYF.

This chain uses TRBV5-1 with TRBJ2-7; TRBD1 aligns across 10 bases. Unmatched junction bases numbered 6, after V lost 4 bases and J lost 5 bases. The CDR3 is 14 residues long. CDR1 is SGHRS and CDR2 is YFSETQ in the germline V gene. This CDR3 is CASSLTGTGDEQYF. CDR3 DNA: TGCGCCAGCAGCCTGACCGGGACAGGGGACGAGCAGTACTTC.

This clonotype was seen only once. The chain's CDR3 is CASSLGGTGSGGYTF. The CDR3, as DNA: TGTGCCAGCAGCTTAGGTGGGACAGGATCTGGGGGCTACACCTTC. The chain uses TRBV7-9 and TRBJ1-2; TRBD1 aligns across 8 bases. Germline lookup yields CDR1 SEHNR and CDR2 FQNEAQ (reference sequence). After removal of 1 base from V and 8 bases from J, the junction contained 9 bases not matched to a gene. This CDR3 has 15 amino acids.

The chain recombines TRBV4-3 with TRBJ2-2, with D perhaps matching TRBD1 (6 bases). The CDR3 covers 16 residues. CDR1 and CDR2 (germline): LGHNA, YSLEER. The V gene lost 4 bases and the J gene lost 0 bases, with 12 bases spanning the gap. CDR3 protein: CASSRDGTTNTGELFF. The CDR3 bases are TGCGCCAGCAGCCGAGACGGGACAACGAACACCGGGGAGCTGTTTTTT.